This T cell receptor (beta chain) was recorded in a study of OX40 agonist ivuxolimab in advanced cancers. Across the whole study: Prior anti-PD-1, anti-PD-L1 or anti-CTLA-4 therapy was allowed; around 40% had some. Notes on the study in general: Circulating CD4+ and CD8+ T cells showed clonal expansion by week 6 at 0.1 to 3.0 mg/kg. Which antigen the expanded peripheral T cells recognized is unknown.

Regarding this clone: The antigen is undetermined.

Germline CDR1 and CDR2: MNHEY and SVGAGI. V lost 2 bases, J lost 2 bases, and 12 bases lay in between. The CDR3 covers 15 residues. TCRdb keeps only in-frame clones here, not all; method: immunoSEQ multiplex PCR. The table has around 65,000 clones, 70% to 90% seen once. Baseline, cycle 4 day 1, and cycle 7 day 1 were the blood sampling points. Sequencing used CD4+ or CD8+ T cells sorted from blood, obtained in a trial of the OX40 agonist ivuxolimab. The rearrangement joins TRBV6-5 to TRBJ1-1; D possibly corresponds to TRBD1 (5 bases). The sequence came from an adult with an advanced solid tumor such as melanoma, head and neck, liver or kidney cancer. The CDR3 sequence is CASSYPREVNTEAFF. The CDR3 DNA reads as TGTGCCAGCAGTTACCCCAGGGAGGTAAACACTGAAGCTTTCTTT.